Reported below is one TCR beta chain. Clones were sequenced by immunoSEQ multiplex PCR, and TCRdb holds only the in-frame ones, with some missing. The data contain 100,000 to 150,000 clones, approximately 90% of them singletons. Looked up from germline, CDR1 is SGHVS and CDR2 is FNYEAQ. The V segment lost 6 bases and the J segment 4 bases; nucleotides outside the gene matches: 3. This CDR3 has 15 residues. The data belong to a study of blood T cell repertoires in COVID-19. The V gene is TRBV7-6, the J gene TRBJ2-1; 13 positions match TRBD2. Sample: peripheral blood. The receptor was derived from a man in his forties or fifties with acute or convalescent COVID-19. Written as DNA, the CDR3 is TGTGCCAGCAGACGGACTAGCGGGGGATACAATGAGCAGTTCTTC. The encoded protein is CASRRTSGGYNEQFF.